This T cell receptor (beta chain) was captured in a study of T-cell reconstitution after alpha-beta-depleted transplantation in children. Notes on the study in general: It was reported that alpha-beta T cells came from several hundred expanded graft clones (about two months after transplant). Some patients showed high day-60 TCRbeta diversity, which derived from surviving recipient T cells and thymic progenitors. Fresh T-cell production supplied most of the T-cell counts and diversity seen one year after transplant.

Remarks on this clonotype: As yet, its antigen is unknown. A much larger clone is a single base away; this may be a read error.

Researchers prepared the TCRbeta library using unique molecular identifiers, the study reports. TCRdb recomputed calls from the PCR reads with MiXCR, one row per CDR3 protein. This table holds approximately 490,000 distinct CDR3 sequences, 10% to 13% found once. The receptor comes from a child aged 2 to 10 with inherited bone marrow failure, due to receive a stem cell transplant. The input for sequencing was PBMCs, taken before TCRalphabeta/CD19-depleted stem cell transplant.

CDR3 amino acids: CSFEGAGQGSNTYNEQFF. DNA for the CDR3: TGCAGCTTCGAAGGTGCGGGACAGGGCTCTAACACCTACAATGAGCAGTTCTTC. The chain joins TRBV29-1 to TRBJ2-1; 9 nucleotides agree with TRBD1. CDR1 is SQVTM, CDR2 ANQGSEA, per germline. The CDR3 covers 18 residues. V dropped 8 bases and J dropped 2; count of bases not matched to a gene: 19.